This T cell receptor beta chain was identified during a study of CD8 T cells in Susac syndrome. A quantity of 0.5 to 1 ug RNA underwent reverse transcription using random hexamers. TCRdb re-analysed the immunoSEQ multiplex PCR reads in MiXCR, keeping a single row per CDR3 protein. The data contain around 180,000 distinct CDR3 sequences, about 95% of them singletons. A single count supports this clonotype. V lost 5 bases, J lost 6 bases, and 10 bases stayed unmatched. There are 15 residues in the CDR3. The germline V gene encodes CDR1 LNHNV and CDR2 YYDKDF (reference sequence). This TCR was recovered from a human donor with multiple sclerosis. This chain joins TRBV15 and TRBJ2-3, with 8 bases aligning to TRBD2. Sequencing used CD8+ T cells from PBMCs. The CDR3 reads CATSALAGRFDTQYF. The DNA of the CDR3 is TGTGCCACCAGCGCCTTAGCGGGACGGTTCGATACGCAGTATTTT.